This T cell receptor (beta chain) was obtained from a study of blood T cell repertoires in COVID-19. The V gene lost 1 base and the J gene lost 10 bases, with 14 bases spanning the gap. This CDR3 is built from 14 residues. In germline, CDR1 is SGHTA, CDR2 FQGNSA. The data were produced by immunoSEQ multiplex PCR, yet TCRdb's version contains in-frame clones alone and is incomplete. The data show about 200,000 clones, 75% to 90% seen once. The rearrangement uses TRBV7-2 and TRBJ2-1; D is ambiguous. The receptor comes from a man in his forties with acute or convalescent COVID-19. The sample comprised peripheral blood. CDR3 in amino acids: CASSLEASSDEQFF. The CDR3 nucleotides are TGTGCCAGCAGCTTAGAAGCGTCGAGCGACGAGCAGTTCTTC.